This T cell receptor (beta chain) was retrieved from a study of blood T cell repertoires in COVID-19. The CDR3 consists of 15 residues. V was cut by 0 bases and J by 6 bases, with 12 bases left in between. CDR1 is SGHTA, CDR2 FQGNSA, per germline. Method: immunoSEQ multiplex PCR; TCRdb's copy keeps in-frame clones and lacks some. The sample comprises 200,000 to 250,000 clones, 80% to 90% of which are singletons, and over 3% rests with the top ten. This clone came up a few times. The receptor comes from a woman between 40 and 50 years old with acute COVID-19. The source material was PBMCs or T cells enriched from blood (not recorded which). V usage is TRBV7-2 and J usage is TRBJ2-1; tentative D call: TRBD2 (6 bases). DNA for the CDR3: TGTGCCAGCAGCTTAGCTCTGGGACTTTTCAATGAGCAGTTCTTC. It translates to CASSLALGLFNEQFF.